This T cell receptor (beta chain) is from a study of blood T cells in healthy people across ages (dated by TCRdb to about 2015). For context, the study as a whole: Template switching captured roughly one uniquely barcoded TCR beta cDNA molecule per two T cells in model experiments. Using deep sequencing normalized with unique cDNA molecular identifiers, the study measured how TCR beta repertoire diversity changes with age. To avoid experimental bias, donors of different ages were distributed randomly across sequencing lanes. The study analyzed two additional independent replicas of 1 million unique cDNA reads from the same blood draw for two donors, one aged 18 to 29 and one aged 80 or older. The donors were divided into four age groups: young (average about 16 years), middle-aged (around 37), aged (around 67) and long-lived (around 87).

Donors were a few dozen systemically healthy Caucasian individuals from Russia aged 6 to 90 years. Approximately 10 milliliters of peripheral blood were collected from each donor into EDTA-treated Vacutainer tubes. Ficoll-Paque density-gradient centrifugation was used to isolate PBMCs, with at least 6 million per sample. Total RNA, at least 5 micrograms per sample, was extracted from PBMCs with Trizol reagent. For every donor, an aliquot of PBMCs went through flow cytometry to measure the percentages of naive CD45RAhigh/CD27high T cells. What the study reported, not specific to this receptor: As age increased, observed TCR beta diversity per million T cells dropped in a roughly linear way, and a significant reduction was already evident by age about 36. The long-lived group showed more naive CD4+ T cells, fewer expanded clones and increased TCR diversity than the aged group, suggesting age selection. There was a strong correlation between observed TCR beta diversity and the percentage of naive T cells measured by flow cytometry. Total diversity estimates from one million sequenced T cells were considered lower bounds and underestimates. Because profiling used bulk unsorted PBMCs, naive and antigen-experienced compartments could not be compared conclusively. The CMV infection status of donors was not known, potentially confounding age-related changes in expanded clonotypes.

This clonotype has just a few counts. There is no known antigen for this receptor. Per-base qualities were not stored, and no clone one base away is much larger. Trimming costs V 4 bases and J 1 base, and their ends lie 11 bases apart. CDR1 and CDR2 are drawn from the germline V gene: SQVTM, ANQGSEA. Taken from cysteine to phenylalanine, the CDR3 has 15 residues. Only the CDR3 portion is preserved as DNA: 45 bases, with reading frame beginning at the first base. The library was produced with 5' RACE. TCRdb records Illumina HiSeq 2500 as the sequencer. A second 7 to 11 cycle PCR used a sample-barcoded 5' primer and a J-beta primer mix. Each TCR beta cDNA molecule received a unique molecular identifier from a template-switch 5' adaptor carrying 12 random nucleotides. Each sample yielded at least 3 million CDR3-containing paired-end reads. First-strand cDNA was synthesized from all RNA with the Mint cDNA synthesis kit, primed by a TRBC-specific oligonucleotide. Following uracil-DNA glycosylase treatment, all cDNA underwent a first 18-cycle PCR with the universal primers M1SS and BC2_uni_R. The study's processing was this. Normalization of each sample was performed by random selection of 1 million high-quality reads, each carrying a distinct molecular identifier. Instead of being binned into consensus sequences, reads with shared molecular identifiers were discarded. MiTCR, set to a Q25 quality threshold and the strictest error-elimination algorithm, was used for CDR3 identification, clonotype clustering and error correction. Lower-bound total TCR beta diversity was estimated with a nonparametric unseen species model using Euler transformation. TCRdb reanalyzed the raw reads on its own, using fastp at Q25 for trimming and MiXCR for clone calling, and kept in-frame beta chains. When rows share a CDR3 protein, they turn into one entry using the most common DNA and genes. TCRdb assigned the V and J calls; the authors' analysis was not used. The sample contains 450,000 to 700,000 distinct CDR3 sequences, approximately 30% of them found a single time. 15% to 20% of the sample is held by the ten biggest clonotypes.

The clonotype comes from a woman between 70 and 85 years old in good health. In this chain, TRBV29-1 is recombined with TRBJ2-6; 5 matching bases give a weak D call of TRBD1. The sample comprised blood. The DNA reads as follows: TGCAGCGTTGCCACCCCAGGGTCTGGGGCCAACGTCCTGACTTTC. This encodes CSVATPGSGANVLTF.